This passage covers 7 T cell receptor beta chains from one sample sequenced in a study of blood T cell repertoires in COVID-19. Sequencing used immunoSEQ multiplex PCR; TCRdb keeps in-frame clones, though not all of them. The sample contains over 140,000 clones, over 60% of which appear only once. Input material: peripheral blood. All receptors derive from a woman aged 45 to 65 with active or convalescent COVID-19.

The chain uses TRBV19 and TRBJ2-1; 12 bases fit TRBD1. This CDR3 is 14 amino acids long. With 5 bases clipped from V and 6 bases from J, the junction kept 2 bases outside the gene matches. Germline V gene lookup returns CDR1 LNHDA and CDR2 SQIVND (reference sequence). CDR3 nucleotides: TGTGCCAGTAGTGGGACAGGGGGCTTCAATGAGCAGTTCTTC. Translated, it gives CASSGTGGFNEQFF.

This rearrangement joins TRBV21-1 to TRBJ2-7; TRBD1 is taken as the D call from the table, unchecked against the DNA. TRBV21-1 is recorded as a pseudogene. CDR3 length equals 14 residues. The chain's CDR3 is CASSPRQGNYEQYF. The CDR3 nucleotides read TGTGCCAGCAGCCCGAGACAGGGCAACTACGAGCAGTACTTC.

The rearrangement uses TRBV2 and TRBJ1-5, with 7 bases aligning to TRBD1. Looked up from germline, CDR1 is SNHLY and CDR2 is FYNNEI. The V gene end was trimmed by 6 bases and the J gene end by 3 bases; junction bases not matched to a gene: 5. The CDR3 extends over 14 amino acids. The CDR3 spells CASRTGTVNQPQHF. The CDR3 bases are TGTGCCAGCAGGACCGGGACAGTCAATCAGCCCCAGCATTTT.

The rearrangement uses TRBV6-2 or TRBV6-3 and TRBJ2-7; 9 nucleotides match TRBD2. Germline values: CDR1 MNHEY, CDR2 SVGEGT. Trimming at V came to 6 bases and at J to 3 bases, leaving 9 bases not matched to a gene. This CDR3 contains 15 residues. Here the CDR3 DNA reads TGTGCCAGCAGCTCGACCACTAGCGGGCTCTACGAGCAGTACTTC. This gives the protein CASSSTTSGLYEQYF.

This clone was seen more than once but under ten times. This chain connects TRBV19 to TRBJ2-1; 12 bases match TRBD2. This CDR3 has 14 residues. The V segment lost 10 bases and the J segment 8 bases; nucleotides outside the gene matches: 9. Germline V gives CDR1 LNHDA, CDR2 SQIVND (reference sequence). CDR3 in amino acids: CATASGRAVDEQFF. In DNA form, the CDR3 reads TGTGCCACCGCTAGCGGGAGGGCCGTCGATGAGCAGTTCTTC.

This clone was seen only once. This chain links TRBV4-3 with TRBJ2-7; 9 bases are shared with TRBD1. Per germline, CDR1 LGHNA and CDR2 YSLEER. This CDR3 is 16 amino acids long. The V gene end was trimmed by 0 bases and the J gene end by 5 bases; junction bases not matched to a gene: 8. This CDR3 is CASSQDHAGQGNEQYF. Here the CDR3 DNA reads TGCGCCAGCAGCCAAGATCACGCGGGACAGGGAAACGAGCAGTACTTC.

The genes are TRBV7-2 and TRBJ2-3, with D possibly TRBD2 on 6 matching bases. Trimming removed 6 bases from V and 0 bases from J, with 13 bases in between. Germline V gene lookup returns CDR1 SGHTA and CDR2 FQGNSA. This CDR3 spans 15 amino acids. CDR3 DNA sequence: TGTGCCAGCAGGAAGACTAGATCAAGCACAGATACGCAGTATTTT. Its translation is CASRKTRSSTDTQYF.